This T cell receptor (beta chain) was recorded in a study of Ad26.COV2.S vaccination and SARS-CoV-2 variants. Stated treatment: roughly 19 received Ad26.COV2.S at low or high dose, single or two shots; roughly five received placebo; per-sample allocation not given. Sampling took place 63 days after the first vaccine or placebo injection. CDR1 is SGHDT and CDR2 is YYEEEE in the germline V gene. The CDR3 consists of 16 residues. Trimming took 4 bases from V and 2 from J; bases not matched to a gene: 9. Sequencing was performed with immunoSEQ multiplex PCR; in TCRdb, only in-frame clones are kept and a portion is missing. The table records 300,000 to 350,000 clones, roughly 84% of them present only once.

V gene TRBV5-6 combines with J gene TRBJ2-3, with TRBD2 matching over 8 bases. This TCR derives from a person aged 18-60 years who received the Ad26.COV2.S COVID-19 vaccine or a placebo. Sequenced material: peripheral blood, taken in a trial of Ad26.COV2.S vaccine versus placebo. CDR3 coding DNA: TGTGCCAGCAGCCTCGGGGGGGTTCTGGTCACAGATACGCAGTATTTT. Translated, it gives CASSLGGVLVTDTQYF.